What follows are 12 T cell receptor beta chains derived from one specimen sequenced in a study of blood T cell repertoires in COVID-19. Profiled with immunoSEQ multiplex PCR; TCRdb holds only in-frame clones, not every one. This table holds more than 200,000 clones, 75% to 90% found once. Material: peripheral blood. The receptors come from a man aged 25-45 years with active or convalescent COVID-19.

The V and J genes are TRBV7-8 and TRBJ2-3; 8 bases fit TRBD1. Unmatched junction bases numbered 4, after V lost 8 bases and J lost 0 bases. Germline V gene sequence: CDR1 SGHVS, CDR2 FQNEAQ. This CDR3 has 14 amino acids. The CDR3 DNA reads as TGTGCCAGCGGACAGGGAACTAGCACAGATACGCAGTATTTT. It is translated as CASGQGTSTDTQYF.

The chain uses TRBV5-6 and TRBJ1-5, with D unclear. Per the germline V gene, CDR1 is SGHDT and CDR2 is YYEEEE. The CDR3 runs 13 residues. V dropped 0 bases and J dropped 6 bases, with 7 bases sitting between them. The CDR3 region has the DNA TGTGCCAGCAGCTTGGGTAGTGCTCAGCCCCAGCATTTT. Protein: CASSLGSAQPQHF.

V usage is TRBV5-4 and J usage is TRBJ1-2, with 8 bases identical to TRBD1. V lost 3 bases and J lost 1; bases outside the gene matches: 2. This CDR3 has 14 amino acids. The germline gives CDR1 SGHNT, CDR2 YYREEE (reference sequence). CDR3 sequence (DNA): TGTGCCAGCAGCTACAGGGGGTTTAACTATGGCTACACCTTC. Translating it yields CASSYRGFNYGYTF. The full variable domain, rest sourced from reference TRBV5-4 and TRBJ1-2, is ETGVTQSPTHLIKTRGQQVTLRCSSQSGHNTVSWYQQALGQGPQFIFQYYREEENGRGNFPPRFSGLQFPNYSSELNVNALELDDSALYLCASSYRGFNYGYTFGSGTRLTVV.

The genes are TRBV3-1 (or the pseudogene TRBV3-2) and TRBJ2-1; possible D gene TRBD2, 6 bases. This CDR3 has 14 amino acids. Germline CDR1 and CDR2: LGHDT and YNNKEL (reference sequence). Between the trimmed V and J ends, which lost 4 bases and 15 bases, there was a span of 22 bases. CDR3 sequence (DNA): TGTGCCAGCAGCCCCCCCGCCTCGAGCGGAGGGCTGTTCTTC. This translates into CASSPPASSGGLFF.

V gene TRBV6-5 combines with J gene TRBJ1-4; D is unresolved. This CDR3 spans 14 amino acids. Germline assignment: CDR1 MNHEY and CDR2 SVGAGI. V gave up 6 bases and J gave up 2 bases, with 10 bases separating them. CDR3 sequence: CASSRGSTNEKLFF. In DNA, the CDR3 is TGTGCCAGCAGCCGAGGGTCTACTAATGAAAAACTGTTTTTT.

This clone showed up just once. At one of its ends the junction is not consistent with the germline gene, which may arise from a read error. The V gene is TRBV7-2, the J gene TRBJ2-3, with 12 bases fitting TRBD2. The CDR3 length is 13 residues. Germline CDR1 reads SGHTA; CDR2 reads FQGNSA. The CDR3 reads CASSYSTSGGVNF. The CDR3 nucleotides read TGTGCCAGCAGCTACTCGACTAGCGGGGGAGTTAATTTT.

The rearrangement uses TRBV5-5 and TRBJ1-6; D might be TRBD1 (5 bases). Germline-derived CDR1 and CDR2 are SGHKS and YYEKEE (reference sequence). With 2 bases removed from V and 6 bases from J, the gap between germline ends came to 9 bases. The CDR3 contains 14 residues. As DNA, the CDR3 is TGTGCCAGCAGCTTAGTAGGGGCTAATTCACCCCTCCACTTT. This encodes CASSLVGANSPLHF.

CDR3 in DNA: TGTGCCAGCAGCGTAGACGGTGGGACAGGGACCTCTTTGGACGAGCAGTACTTC. Its protein is CASSVDGGTGTSLDEQYF. V is TRBV9 and J is TRBJ2-7; 9 bases agree with TRBD1. Germline V gene sequence: CDR1 SGDLS, CDR2 YYNGEE. The CDR3 runs to 18 residues. With 0 bases clipped from V and 5 bases from J, the junction kept 15 bases outside the gene matches.

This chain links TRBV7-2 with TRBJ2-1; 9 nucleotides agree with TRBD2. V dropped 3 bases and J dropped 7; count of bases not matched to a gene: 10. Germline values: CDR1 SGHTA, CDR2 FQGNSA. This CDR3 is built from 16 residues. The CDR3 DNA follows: TGTGCCAGCAGCTTGTCCCTGGCGGGGGGGCTTAATGAGCAGTTCTTC. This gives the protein CASSLSLAGGLNEQFF. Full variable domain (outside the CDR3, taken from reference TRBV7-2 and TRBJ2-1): GAGVSQSPSNKVTEKGKDVELRCDPISGHTALYWYRQSLGQGLEFLIYFQGNSAPDKSGLPSDRFSAERTGGSVSTLTIQRTQQEDSAVYLCASSLSLAGGLNEQFFGPGTRLTVL.

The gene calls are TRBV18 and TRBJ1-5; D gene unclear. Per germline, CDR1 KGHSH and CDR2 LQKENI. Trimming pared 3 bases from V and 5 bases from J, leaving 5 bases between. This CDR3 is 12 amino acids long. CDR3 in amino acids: CASSPSDQPQHF. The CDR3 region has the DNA TGTGCCAGCTCACCGTCGGATCAGCCCCAGCATTTT. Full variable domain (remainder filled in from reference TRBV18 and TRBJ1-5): NAGVMQNPRHLVRRRGQEARLRCSPMKGHSHVYWYRQLPEEGLKFMVYLQKENIIDESGMPKERFSAEFPKEGPSILRIQQVVRGDSAAYFCASSPSDQPQHFGDGTRLSIL.

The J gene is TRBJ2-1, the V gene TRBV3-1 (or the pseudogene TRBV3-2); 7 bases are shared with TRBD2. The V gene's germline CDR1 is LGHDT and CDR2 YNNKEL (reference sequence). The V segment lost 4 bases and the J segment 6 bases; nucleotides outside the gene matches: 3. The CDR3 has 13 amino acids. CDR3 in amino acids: CASSLAGVNEQFF. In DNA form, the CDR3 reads TGTGCCAGCAGCCTCGCGGGGGTCAATGAGCAGTTCTTC.

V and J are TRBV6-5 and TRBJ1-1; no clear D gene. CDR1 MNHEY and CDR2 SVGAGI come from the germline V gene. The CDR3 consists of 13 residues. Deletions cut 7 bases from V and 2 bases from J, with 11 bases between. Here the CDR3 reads CASTKQSNTEAFF. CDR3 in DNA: TGTGCCAGCACGAAACAGAGCAACACTGAAGCTTTCTTT.